This T cell receptor beta chain was found in a study of blood T cell repertoires in COVID-19. Study overall: In each case, the material was cDNA or gDNA derived from T cells, B-cell-depleted T cells, or PBMCs.

This CDR3 region has 20 residues. Deletions cut 0 bases from V and 0 bases from J, with 19 bases between. Germline lookup yields CDR1 SGDLS and CDR2 YYNGEE. The data were produced by immunoSEQ multiplex PCR, yet TCRdb's version contains in-frame clones alone and is incomplete. The sample yields 350,000 to 400,000 clones, around nine tenths seen once. The chain joins TRBV9 to TRBJ2-6, with D possibly matching TRBD1 (6 bases). Sequencing used peripheral blood. This clonotype was obtained from a woman aged 55-70 years with COVID-19, enrolled during active disease. The CDR3: CASSVAKPGEFRSGANVLTF. The CDR3 DNA reads as TGTGCCAGCAGCGTAGCTAAGCCAGGGGAATTCCGCTCTGGGGCCAACGTCCTGACTTTC.